The 28 T cell receptor beta chains in this list originate from one sample, sequenced in a study of response to subunit inactivated influenza vaccine. TCRdb independently ran MiXCR on the RT-PCR reads; one entry per CDR3 protein. The sample has hundreds of thousands of distinct CDR3 sequences; about 18% are singletons. The specimen comprised PBMCs from blood, sampled about 5 days after vaccination. These receptors all stem from a man aged 45-60 years who received an inactivated influenza vaccine.

V usage is TRBV7-2 and J usage is TRBJ2-7, with 11 bases fitting TRBD2. From germline, CDR1 is SGHTA and CDR2 FQGNSA. CDR3 length: 15 residues. Unmatched junction bases numbered 6, after V lost 4 bases and J lost 4 bases. The CDR3 DNA follows: TGTGCCAGCAGCTCGCCGACTAGCGGGAAGTACGAGCAGTACTTC. Translating it yields CASSSPTSGKYEQYF.

CDR3 bases: TGCGCCAGCAGCTCCAGGGGGCCCAATGAAGCTTTCTTT. Protein: CASSSRGPNEAFF. The J gene is TRBJ1-1, the V gene TRBV5-1; 8 bases fit TRBD1. Germline loops: CDR1 SGHRS, CDR2 YFSETQ. Unmatched junction bases numbered 5, after V lost 3 bases and J lost 7 bases. This CDR3 is 13 amino acids long.

The chain is built from TRBV18 and TRBJ2-7; 8 positions match TRBD2. Losses at the gene ends were 3 bases for V and 6 bases for J; bases not matched to a gene: 4. The CDR3 consists of 13 residues. The germline V gene has CDR1 KGHSH and CDR2 LQKENI. CDR3 sequence reads: CASSPGGVGEQYF. The CDR3 DNA reads TGTGCCAGCTCACCCGGGGGGGTTGGCGAGCAGTACTTC.

This chain joins TRBV5-1 and TRBJ2-3, with D unresolved. Trimming took 3 bases from V and 7 from J, leaving 12 bases between them. The CDR3 has 13 amino acids. The germline gives CDR1 SGHRS, CDR2 YFSETQ. DNA of the CDR3: TGCGCCAGCAGCTCGCCCGAGCCTAATACGCAGTATTTT. It yields the protein CASSSPEPNTQYF.

Ten or more counts support this clonotype. The chain joins TRBV5-1 to TRBJ2-7; 7 positions match TRBD1. Losses at the gene ends were 5 bases for V and 2 bases for J; bases not matched to a gene: 4. Germline assignment: CDR1 SGHRS and CDR2 YFSETQ. This CDR3 has 13 residues. For the CDR3, the DNA is TGCGCCAGCAGTACCGACAGGGCCTACGAGCAGTACTTC. The encoded protein is CASSTDRAYEQYF.

The V gene is TRBV24-1, the J gene TRBJ2-7; TRBD1 matches at 8 bases. The CDR3 sequence is 14 residues long. V lost 9 bases, J lost 5 bases, and 11 bases stayed unmatched. Germline V gives CDR1 KGHDR, CDR2 SFDVKD. CDR3 coding DNA: TGTGCCACCCCAGGGGGCCACATGCTCGACGAGCAGTACTTC. The encoded protein is CATPGGHMLDEQYF.

This clonotype has a count of ten or more. The genes are TRBV20-1 and TRBJ1-3; TRBD1 might be the D (5 bases). The CDR3 totals 15 residues. V lost 3 bases and J lost 4, with 16 bases in between. The V gene's germline CDR1 is DFQATT and CDR2 SNEGSKA (reference sequence). CDR3: CSARGDVVAGNTIYF. The CDR3 DNA follows: TGCAGTGCTAGGGGGGACGTAGTGGCCGGAAACACCATATATTTT.

This clonotype came up many times. The chain carries TRBV11-1 and TRBJ2-5; TRBD1 might be the D (6 bases). Germline CDR1 and CDR2: SGHAT and FQDESV (reference sequence). V was shortened by 4 bases and J by 3 bases, with 9 bases between the two germline ends. The CDR3 extends over 13 amino acids. Written as DNA, the CDR3 is TGTGCCAGCAGCTCGAGGACAGAAGAGACCCAGTACTTC. Translating it yields CASSSRTEETQYF.

This clonotype occurred a few times. The chain recombines TRBV6-2 or TRBV6-3 with TRBJ2-2; maybe TRBD1 (5 bases). The CDR3 has 14 amino acids. The V gene's germline CDR1 is MNHEY and CDR2 SVGEGT. Trimming shortened V by 5 bases and J by 7 bases, and 14 bases separated the two germline ends. Here the CDR3 DNA reads TGTGCCAGCAGTCACATCAGGGATGGCGGGGAGCTGTTTTTT. Its protein product is CASSHIRDGGELFF.

This clonotype showed up just a few times. The DNA for the CDR3 is TGTGCCATCAGTGGAGGAGGAGGACAAGAGACCCAGTACTTC. This codes for CAISGGGGQETQYF. The chain couples TRBV10-3 to TRBJ2-5; tentative D call: TRBD2 (5 bases). Germline V gene data show CDR1 as ENHRY and CDR2 as SYGVKD. V was cut by 4 bases and J by 2 bases, with 11 bases left in between. The CDR3 covers 14 residues.

This clonotype was seen only a few times. The J gene is TRBJ2-5, the V gene TRBV5-1, with D uncertain. Trimming shortened V by 0 bases and J by 2 bases, and 8 bases separated the two germline ends. The CDR3 extends over 14 amino acids. CDR1 and CDR2 from the germline V gene are SGHRS and YFSETQ. The CDR3 is CASSLDTDQETQYF. For the CDR3, the DNA is TGCGCCAGCAGCTTGGACACGGATCAAGAGACCCAGTACTTC.

J is TRBJ2-7 and V is TRBV3-1, with D uncertain. Trimming pared 4 bases from V and 7 bases from J, leaving 14 bases between. The germline CDR1 and CDR2 sequences are LGHDT and YNNKEL (reference sequence). The CDR3 length is 13 residues. CDR3 DNA sequence: TGTGCCAGCAGCCCGCGTCCGTCCCTGGAGCAGTACTTC. It translates to CASSPRPSLEQYF.

This clonotype was observed a single time. V is TRBV28 and J is TRBJ2-5; no firm D call. The V and J ends lost 3 bases and 2 bases respectively, with 10 bases between them. The germline CDR1 and CDR2 sequences are MDHEN and SYDVKM. This CDR3 spans 14 amino acids. The DNA for the CDR3 is TGTGCCAGCAGTTTCCTAGGACCTCAAGAGACCCAGTACTTC. This sequence encodes CASSFLGPQETQYF.

The rearrangement joins TRBV3-1 to TRBJ2-3; 10 nucleotides align to TRBD2. The germline gives CDR1 LGHDT, CDR2 YNNKEL (reference sequence). Losses at the gene ends were 8 bases for V and 6 bases for J; bases not matched to a gene: 5. The CDR3 loop spans 13 amino acids. The CDR3 loop reads CASRLAGRDTQYF. The CDR3 DNA reads as TGTGCCAGCCGACTAGCGGGCAGGGATACGCAGTATTTT.

In its sample, this clonotype was seen a few times. The rearrangement links TRBV2 to TRBJ2-7; the D is unclear. Germline lookup yields CDR1 SNHLY and CDR2 FYNNEI. V lost 6 bases and J 2 bases, leaving 17 bases between the germline ends. The CDR3 length is 15 residues. CDR3 sequence reads: CASSPLIAPAYEQYF. The CDR3 coding sequence is TGTGCCAGCAGCCCTCTGATTGCGCCAGCCTACGAGCAGTACTTC.

In its sample, this clonotype was seen a few times. The chain employs TRBV10-3 and TRBJ2-7; 11 bases fit TRBD2. Germline CDR1 reads ENHRY; CDR2 reads SYGVKD. The CDR3 loop spans 17 amino acids. With V trimmed by 8 bases and J by 3 bases, 15 bases remained unmatched. CDR3 coding DNA: TGTGCCATCGGGGGGTTTACGACTAGCGGGGTTTTCTACGAGCAGTACTTC. It is translated as CAIGGFTTSGVFYEQYF.

This clonotype was recorded a few times. The CDR3 loop reads CASRNRGSGETQYF. CDR3 nucleotides: TGTGCCAGCAGGAACAGGGGTTCGGGAGAGACCCAGTACTTC. This chain connects TRBV6-1 to TRBJ2-5; 7 bases map to TRBD1. Germline CDR1 is MNHNS and CDR2 is SASEGT. The J segment lost 4 bases and the V segment lost 6 bases, leaving 8 bases of the junction unmatched. CDR3 size: 14 residues.

This clonotype was picked up a small number of times. The rearrangement joins TRBV4-2 to TRBJ2-1, with a weak D call TRBD2 (6 bases). Germline V gene data show CDR1 as LGHNA and CDR2 as YNFKEQ. The CDR3 runs to 16 residues. Trimming took 2 bases from V and 2 from J, leaving 13 bases between them. The DNA for the CDR3 is TGTGCCAGCAGCCAAATCGGCGGCGGGACCTACAATGAGCAGTTCTTC. Protein: CASSQIGGGTYNEQFF.

This clonotype has only a few counts. The J gene is TRBJ2-7, the V gene TRBV20-1, with no clear D. The CDR3 runs to 13 residues. Germline V gives CDR1 DFQATT, CDR2 SNEGSKA (reference sequence). Trimming took 2 bases from V and 0 from J, leaving 8 bases between them. The chain's CDR3 is CSARNSNSYEQYF. The CDR3 coding sequence is TGCAGTGCTAGAAACAGCAACTCCTACGAGCAGTACTTC.

The chain carries TRBV6-2 or TRBV6-3 and TRBJ2-1; 8 nucleotides agree with TRBD2. The V gene's germline CDR1 is MNHEY and CDR2 SVGEGT. Trimming at V came to 2 bases and at J to 0 bases, leaving 12 bases not matched to a gene. This CDR3 spans 19 amino acids. CDR3 region: CASSYDLAGGALSYNEQFF. In DNA form, the CDR3 reads TGTGCCAGCAGTTACGACCTGGCGGGAGGAGCCCTCTCCTACAATGAGCAGTTCTTC.

This clonotype was seen at least ten times. The junction differs from germline at one of its ends, possibly a read error. The chain has TRBV24-1 and TRBJ2-1; D possibly corresponds to TRBD1 (5 bases). The CDR3 totals 13 residues. Looked up from germline, CDR1 is KGHDR and CDR2 is SFDVKD. Written as DNA, the CDR3 is TGTGCCACCGGTGACAGTGGCTACAATGAGCAGTTCTTC. It is translated as CATGDSGYNEQFF.

CDR3 DNA sequence: TGTGCCAGCAGTCAAGGACAGGGGGTATACAATGAGCAGTTCTTC. This codes for CASSQGQGVYNEQFF. V and J are TRBV2 and TRBJ2-1; 10 nucleotides line up with TRBD1. With V trimmed by 5 bases and J by 4 bases, 5 bases remained unmatched. The germline V gene has CDR1 SNHLY and CDR2 FYNNEI. The CDR3 has 15 residues.

The rearrangement links TRBV28 to TRBJ2-3; D may match TRBD1 or TRBD2 (5 bases each). Germline V gene lookup returns CDR1 MDHEN and CDR2 SYDVKM. With 8 bases removed from V and 8 bases from J, the gap between germline ends came to 11 bases. The CDR3 has 11 residues. The CDR3 is CASRGRITQYF. The CDR3 coding sequence is TGTGCCAGCCGGGGACGAATTACGCAGTATTTT.

As to this clonotype: One end of the junction is discordant with germline, which a read error may explain. This chain connects TRBV20-1 to TRBJ2-3, with 8 bases aligning to TRBD2. Per germline, CDR1 DFQATT and CDR2 SNEGSKA (reference sequence). This CDR3 has 14 amino acids. The CDR3 sequence is CSPRLAGSTDTQYF. DNA for the CDR3: TGCAGTCCTAGGTTAGCGGGGAGCACAGATACGCAGTATTTT.

CDR3 sequence reads: CASSKLDIRRTAYEQYF. The DNA for the CDR3 is TGTGCCAGCAGCAAACTTGATATTCGACGGACAGCCTACGAGCAGTACTTC. The rearrangement uses TRBV21-1 and TRBJ2-7; the DNA was not compared with TRBD1, the D call given in the table. TRBV21-1 counts as a pseudogene. CDR3 size: 17 residues.

A few counts support this clonotype. This rearrangement joins TRBV20-1 to TRBJ2-7; TRBD2 agrees at 8 bases. The CDR3 runs 14 residues. V shed 6 bases, J shed 0 bases, and the junction held 7 bases outside the gene matches. Per germline, CDR1 DFQATT and CDR2 SNEGSKA (reference sequence). The CDR3 DNA reads TGCAGTGCCCATAGCGGGACTCCCTCCTACGAGCAGTACTTC. Translation: CSAHSGTPSYEQYF.

This clonotype was picked up a small number of times. This rearrangement joins TRBV20-1 to TRBJ2-7; 10 nucleotides line up with TRBD2. The germline CDR1 and CDR2 sequences are DFQATT and SNEGSKA (reference sequence). The CDR3 totals 16 residues. J was trimmed by 1 base and V by 3 bases; bases with no gene match: 9. CDR3: CSASRAPGLASYEQYF. As DNA, the CDR3 is TGCAGTGCTAGTCGTGCACCGGGACTAGCGTCCTACGAGCAGTACTTC.

The chain uses TRBV28 and TRBJ1-6; D remains unclear. Germline V lookup: CDR1 MDHEN, CDR2 SYDVKM. The germline V and J ends were trimmed by 4 bases and 14 bases, with 18 bases remaining between them. The CDR3 is 14 amino acids. The DNA for the CDR3 is TGTGCCAGCAGTTCGCCCGAAATAACTGGCACCCTCCACTTT. It translates to CASSSPEITGTLHF. Looking up the rest from reference TRBV28 and TRBJ1-6 gives the full variable domain: DVKVTQSSRYLVKRTGEKVFLECVQDMDHENMFWYRQDPGLGLRLIYFSYDVKMKEKGDIPEGYSVSREKKERFSLILESASTNQTSMYLCASSSPEITGTLHFGNGTRLTVT.